This T cell receptor beta chain was profiled in a study of patients and donors after allogeneic stem cell transplantation. In this sample, this clonotype turned up a few times. TCRdb independently ran MiXCR on the RT-PCR reads; one entry per CDR3 protein. The table includes about 7,600 distinct CDR3 sequences, 11% detected once. Trimming took 3 bases from V and 0 from J, leaving 17 bases between them. The CDR3 runs to 17 residues. Germline CDR1 LGHNA, CDR2 YNFKEQ. The rearrangement uses TRBV4-2 and TRBJ1-1; a possible D gene is TRBD1 (6 bases). Sequencing used blood, either unsorted or a sorted T cell fraction (not recorded which). This clonotype was sampled from a human donor who was either an allogeneic HSCT recipient or a stem cell or donor lymphocyte infusion donor (not recorded which). It is not recorded whose cells these are; they may come from a transplant donor. CDR3 residues: CASSQRHGGHVNTEAFF. The CDR3, as DNA: TGTGCCAGCAGCCAGCGGCACGGGGGACACGTGAACACTGAAGCTTTCTTT.